This T cell receptor beta chain is from a study of T cells in Graves' hyperthyroidism and ophthalmopathy. The table lists this clonotype with many counts. RNA transcripts yielded amplified TCR beta CDR3 regions. HTBI primers drove first-round RT-PCR of the TCR CDR3. MiXCR, run by TCRdb on the multiplex PCR reads, gives a single entry per CDR3 protein. The sample has about 360,000 distinct CDR3 sequences, approximately 19% seen once. The origin of this receptor is a young woman with Graves' hyperthyroidism. What was sequenced was blood.

The DNA for the CDR3 is TGCAGTGCTAGATGGCCACCGAACACCGGGGAGCTGTTTTTT. The encoded protein is CSARWPPNTGELFF. The chain recombines TRBV20-1 with TRBJ2-2; no clear D. Germline-derived CDR1 and CDR2 are DFQATT and SNEGSKA (reference sequence). Trimming took 2 bases from V and 0 from J, leaving 7 bases between them. CDR3 size: 14 residues.